The sequence of this T cell receptor beta chain was determined in a study of blood T cells in healthy people across ages. Findings and limits, study-wide: Diversity figures based on one million T cells were deemed too low. Age brought a roughly linear fall in TCR beta diversity measured per million T cells.

The second PCR ran roughly 7 to 12 cycles with a sample-barcoded 5' primer and J-beta primers. The study obtained at least 3 million CDR3-containing paired-end reads from every sample. From the 5' RACE reads, TCRdb called clonotypes with MiXCR, one entry per CDR3 protein. The sample yields about 1 million distinct CDR3 sequences, approximately 25% seen once. Comment on this clonotype: The antigen remains unidentified.

Per sample, extraction of total RNA gave at least 5.5 micrograms in every case. V dropped 8 bases and J dropped 6 bases, with 14 bases sitting between them. This CDR3 contains 12 residues. Germline V gives CDR1 LNHNV, CDR2 YYDKDF (reference sequence). These same data were also listed under a study on T cells of mothers and their children.

This receptor was identified in a girl aged 2 to 9 in good health. The source material was blood. The chain couples TRBV15 to TRBJ2-7; D may match TRBD1 or TRBD2 (5 bases each). CDR3 amino acids: CATGNRGAEQYF. DNA for the CDR3: TGTGCCACCGGAAATAGGGGAGCCGAGCAGTACTTC.